This T cell receptor (beta chain) derives from a study of shared clonotypes between healthy human individuals. Study-wide results and limits: Inspection by rarefaction showed sorted-subset sequencing to be incomplete despite large depth. Blood alone was sampled, and tissue repertoires likely differ.

Comments on this clone: Its antigen remains unknown.

An even split of each subset's genomic DNA across several immunoSEQ plates was performed. Replicate PCRs for sorted subsets used approximately 190 ng DNA; this equaled 30,000 to 35,000 T cell genomes. Using immunoSEQ multiplex PCR, the repertoire was profiled, and TCRdb retains in-frame clones only, with some absent. Here the sample spans over a million clones, about 84% being singletons. Deletions cut 0 bases from V and 11 bases from J, with 11 bases between. CDR3 length: 12 residues. The germline gives CDR1 SGHRS, CDR2 YFSETQ. Sequences were obtained from memory CD4+ T cells from PBMCs. Subset of the sample: CD45RA-negative fraction. The chain uses TRBV5-1 and TRBJ1-1; tentatively, D is TRBD1 (5 bases). This clonotype was obtained from a man aged 18 to 35 in good health. Some clones in this sample may be carry-over from other donors' samples. The CDR3 DNA is TGCGCCAGCAGCTTGGACTTCAGGGTTGCTTTCTTT. Its translation: CASSLDFRVAFF.